The 18 T cell receptor beta chains presented below share a single source sample, sequenced in a study of shared clonotypes between healthy human individuals (dated by TCRdb to about 2020). The library was produced with the immunoSEQ multiplex PCR assay. TCRdb took over this immuneACCESS table, retaining in-frame rearrangements with V and J assigned. Such tables are incomplete; in checked studies, under half of the missing clones stem from an unresolved V gene, and the remainder is unexplained. This sample gives some 690,000 clones in total; 90% of them show up just once. The top ten clonotypes cover more than 30% of the sample. Material for sequencing was memory CD8+ T cells from PBMCs. The cell subset or site label for this specimen denotes: CD45RO+ cells pooled with CCR7-negative TemRA cells. The receptors come from a man aged 18 to 30 in good health. Some clones in this sample may be carry-over from other donors' samples.

This chain uses TRBV9 with TRBJ1-4; D ambiguous. V dropped 0 bases and J dropped 3 bases, with 18 bases sitting between them. The germline V gene has CDR1 SGDLS and CDR2 YYNGEE. This CDR3 has 18 residues. The CDR3 sequence is CASSVAEHGGVANEKLFF. The CDR3 nucleotides read TGTGCCAGCAGCGTAGCTGAACACGGTGGGGTGGCTAATGAAAAACTGTTTTTT.

V and J are TRBV5-1 and TRBJ2-1; no definite D call. There are 14 residues in the CDR3. Germline V gene data show CDR1 as SGHRS and CDR2 as YFSETQ. With 3 bases removed from V and 0 bases from J, the gap between germline ends came to 7 bases. In DNA form, the CDR3 reads TGCGCCAGCAGCTCCCCTAGCTCCTACAATGAGCAGTTCTTC. It is translated as CASSSPSSYNEQFF. The variable domain in full, completed from reference TRBV5-1 and TRBJ2-1, reads KAGVTQTPRYLIKTRGQQVTLSCSPISGHRSVSWYQQTPGQGLQFLFEYFSETQRNKGNFPGRFSGRQFSNSRSEMNVSTLELGDSALYLCASSSPSSYNEQFFGPGTRLTVL.

The chain employs TRBV6-5 and TRBJ1-1; the D gene is possibly TRBD1 (5 bases). Germline CDR1 and CDR2: MNHEY and SVGAGI. CDR3 length: 14 residues. Trimming shortened V by 2 bases and J by 11 bases, and 18 bases separated the two germline ends. The CDR3 DNA reads as TGTGCCAGCAGTTACGCCGAAGGGAACCGGGGGGCTTTCTTT. As protein: CASSYAEGNRGAFF.

The chain joins TRBV6-4 to TRBJ2-6, with no clear D. The length of the CDR3 is 15 residues. The V end lost 2 bases, the J end lost 1 base, and 6 bases lay between the germline ends. From germline, CDR1 is MRHNA and CDR2 SNTAGT. DNA of the CDR3: TGTGCCAGCAGTGACAGCCTTTCTGGGGCCAACGTCCTGACTTTC. Protein: CASSDSLSGANVLTF.

The V and J genes are TRBV4-3 and TRBJ2-5; TRBD2 agrees at 7 bases. The J call is doubtful: the DNA matches TRBJ2-7 better. There are 15 residues in the CDR3. The germline gives CDR1 LGHNA, CDR2 YSLEER. CDR3 sequence: CASSQDPGGAYEQYF. CDR3 sequence (DNA): TGCGCCAGCAGCCAAGACCCTGGGGGGGCCTACGAGCAGTACTTC.

This rearrangement joins TRBV13 to TRBJ2-7, with no clear D. V dropped 5 bases and J dropped 3 bases, with 20 bases sitting between them. This CDR3 contains 16 residues. Per the germline V gene, CDR1 is PRHDT and CDR2 is FYEKMQ (reference sequence). Here the CDR3 reads CASSRLMNSPHYEQYF. CDR3 bases: TGTGCCAGCAGCCGCCTAATGAATAGTCCCCACTACGAGCAGTACTTC. Together with reference TRBV13 and TRBJ2-7, the CDR3 gives the full variable domain: AAGVIQSPRHLIKEKRETATLKCYPIPRHDTVYWYQQGPGQDPQFLISFYEKMQSDKGSIPDRFSAQQFSDYHSELNMSSLELGDSALYFCASSRLMNSPHYEQYFGPGTRLTVT.

This rearrangement joins TRBV5-1 to TRBJ1-1, with TRBD1 matching over 8 bases. Germline V gives CDR1 SGHRS, CDR2 YFSETQ. With 1 base clipped from V and 1 base from J, the junction kept 9 bases outside the gene matches. This CDR3 region has 17 residues. The CDR3 spells CASSLLAGGAGNTEAFF. The CDR3 region has the DNA TGCGCCAGCAGCTTGTTGGCAGGGGGCGCGGGGAACACTGAAGCTTTCTTT.

The chain has TRBV5-1 and TRBJ1-2; D ambiguous. This CDR3 has 15 amino acids. Germline V gene lookup returns CDR1 SGHRS and CDR2 YFSETQ. Trimming removed 4 bases from V and 3 bases from J, with 16 bases in between. The CDR3 sequence is CASSPLPGSDYGYTF. Here the CDR3 DNA reads TGCGCCAGCAGCCCGCTTCCCGGGAGTGACTATGGCTACACCTTC.

The V gene is TRBV28, the J gene TRBJ2-7, with D unresolved. CDR3 length equals 14 residues. Trimming cost V 4 bases and J 5 bases, with 15 bases left between them. Germline assignment: CDR1 MDHEN and CDR2 SYDVKM. The CDR3 sequence is CASSYPTFRDEQYF. The CDR3 bases are TGTGCCAGCAGTTACCCCACCTTTCGGGACGAGCAGTACTTC.

The chain combines TRBV28 with TRBJ1-1, with a weak D call TRBD1 (5 bases). CDR3 size: 12 residues. Germline V gives CDR1 MDHEN, CDR2 SYDVKM. V was cut by 5 bases and J by 6 bases, with 10 bases left in between. The CDR3 DNA is TGTGCCAGCAGTACCCAGGGTGCTGAAGCTTTCTTT. Its translation is CASSTQGAEAFF.

The chain joins TRBV7-9 to TRBJ2-1; D gene uncertain. The CDR3 sequence is 11 residues long. V lost 4 bases and J lost 7, with 5 bases in between. The germline gives CDR1 SEHNR, CDR2 FQNEAQ (reference sequence). CDR3 residues: CASSYGNEQFF. DNA for the CDR3: TGTGCCAGCAGCTATGGTAATGAGCAGTTCTTC.

The chain is built from TRBV19 and TRBJ1-1; possibly TRBD1 for D (5 bases). Germline CDR1 reads LNHDA; CDR2 reads SQIVND (reference sequence). Trimming pared 3 bases from V and 1 base from J, leaving 12 bases between. The CDR3 is 15 amino acids. The CDR3 nucleotides are TGTGCCAGTAGTATTAGAGGGACGGGGAACACTGAAGCTTTCTTT. It codes for CASSIRGTGNTEAFF.

This clone was counted many times. CDR3 sequence (DNA): TGTGCCACCAGCAGACAGACATGGAATGAAAAACTGTTTTTT. Translation: CATSRQTWNEKLFF. The V and J genes are TRBV15 and TRBJ1-4; D is unresolved. CDR3 length: 14 amino acids. Trimming left V 2 bases short and J 5 bases short, with 9 bases between. In germline, CDR1 is LNHNV, CDR2 YYDKDF (reference sequence).

This clone occurred a few times. CDR3 protein: CASRFRGQKQDEQYF. CDR3 bases: TGTGCCAGCCGATTCAGGGGCCAAAAACAGGACGAGCAGTACTTC. This chain connects TRBV19 to TRBJ2-5; TRBD1 might be the D (6 bases). Gene TRBJ2-7 matches the end of the DNA better, so the J call may be wrong. Germline CDR1 and CDR2: LNHDA and SQIVND (reference sequence). CDR3 size: 15 residues.

V and J are TRBV28 and TRBJ2-3, with TRBD2 matching over 9 bases. The CDR3 is 16 amino acids. The J segment lost 4 bases and the V segment lost 3 bases, leaving 8 bases of the junction unmatched. Germline CDR1 MDHEN, CDR2 SYDVKM. CDR3 amino acids: CASSFISGRRADTQYF. The CDR3 nucleotides read TGTGCCAGCAGTTTCATCAGCGGGAGGAGGGCAGATACGCAGTATTTT.

V gene TRBV5-5 combines with J gene TRBJ2-7, with a possible D match to TRBD1 (5 bases). Trimming took 1 base from V and 5 from J, leaving 13 bases between them. Germline V gene lookup returns CDR1 SGHKS and CDR2 YYEKEE (reference sequence). CDR3 length: 14 amino acids. The CDR3 spells CASSLFTGINEQYF. CDR3 nucleotide sequence: TGTGCCAGCAGCTTGTTTACAGGCATAAACGAGCAGTACTTC.

The rearrangement joins TRBV28 to TRBJ2-7, with TRBD1 identical over 9 bases. Germline values: CDR1 MDHEN, CDR2 SYDVKM. The trim removed 4 bases at V and 6 bases at J, leaving 4 bases unmatched. CDR3 length: 13 amino acids. The CDR3 region has the DNA TGTGCCAGCAGTTCAGACAGGGGGGTCGAGCAGTACTTC. Translating it yields CASSSDRGVEQYF.

The J gene is TRBJ2-2, the V gene TRBV30, with 9 bases matching TRBD2. Germline loops: CDR1 GTSNPN, CDR2 SVGIG (reference sequence). Trimming took 4 bases from V and 5 from J; bases not matched to a gene: 14. There are 17 residues in the CDR3. CDR3 sequence reads: CAWKGLAGKGHTGELFF. CDR3 DNA sequence: TGTGCCTGGAAAGGGCTAGCGGGAAAAGGGCATACCGGGGAGCTGTTTTTT.